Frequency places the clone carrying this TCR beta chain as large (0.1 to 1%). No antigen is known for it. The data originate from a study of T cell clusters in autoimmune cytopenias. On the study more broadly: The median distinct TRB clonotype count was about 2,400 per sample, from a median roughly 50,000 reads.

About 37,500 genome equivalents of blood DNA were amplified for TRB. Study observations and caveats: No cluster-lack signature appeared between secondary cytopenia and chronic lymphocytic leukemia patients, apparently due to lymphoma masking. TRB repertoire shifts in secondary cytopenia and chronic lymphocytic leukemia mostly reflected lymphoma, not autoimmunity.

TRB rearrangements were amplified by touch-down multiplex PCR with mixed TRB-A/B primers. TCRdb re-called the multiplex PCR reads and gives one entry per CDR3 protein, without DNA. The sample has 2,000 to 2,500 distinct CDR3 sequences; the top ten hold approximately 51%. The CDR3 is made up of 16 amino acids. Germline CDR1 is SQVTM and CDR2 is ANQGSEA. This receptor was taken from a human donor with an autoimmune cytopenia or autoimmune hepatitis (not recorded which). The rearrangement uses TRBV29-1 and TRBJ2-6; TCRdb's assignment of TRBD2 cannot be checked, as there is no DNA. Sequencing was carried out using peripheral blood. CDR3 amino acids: CSVAGTSGSDPNVLTF.